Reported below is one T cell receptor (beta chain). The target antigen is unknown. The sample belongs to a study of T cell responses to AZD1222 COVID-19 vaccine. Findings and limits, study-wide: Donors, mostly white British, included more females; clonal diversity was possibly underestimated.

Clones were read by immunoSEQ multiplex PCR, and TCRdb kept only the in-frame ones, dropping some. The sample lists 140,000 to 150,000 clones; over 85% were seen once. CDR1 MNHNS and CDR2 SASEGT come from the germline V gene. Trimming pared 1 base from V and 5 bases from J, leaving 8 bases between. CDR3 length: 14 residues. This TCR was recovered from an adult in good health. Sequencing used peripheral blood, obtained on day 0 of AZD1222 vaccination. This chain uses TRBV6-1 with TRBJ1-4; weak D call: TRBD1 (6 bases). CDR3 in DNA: TGTGCCAGCAGTGAAGGGACAGAAAATGAAAAACTGTTTTTT. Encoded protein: CASSEGTENEKLFF.